The 25 T cell receptor beta chains below all came from one sample that was sequenced in a study of blood T cell repertoires in COVID-19. Clones were read by immunoSEQ multiplex PCR, and TCRdb kept only the in-frame ones, dropping some. Here the sample spans fewer than 110,000 clones, about 80% being singletons. Sample: peripheral blood. These receptors came from a human donor in a cohort sampled during active or convalescent COVID-19.

V and J are TRBV28 and TRBJ2-1, with 7 positions matching TRBD1. The CDR3 is 14 amino acids. From germline, CDR1 is MDHEN and CDR2 SYDVKM. V gave up 2 bases and J gave up 3 bases; unmatched junction bases: 1. CDR3 sequence reads: CASSLQGDYNEQFF. DNA for the CDR3: TGTGCCAGCAGTTTACAGGGGGACTACAATGAGCAGTTCTTC.

The rearrangement links TRBV28 to TRBJ1-1; tentative D call: TRBD1 (5 bases). Trimming pared 8 bases from V and 5 bases from J, leaving 15 bases between. Per the germline V gene, CDR1 is MDHEN and CDR2 is SYDVKM. CDR3 length equals 13 residues. CDR3 bases: TGTGCCAGCTCGGTGGGGGGGTGGACTGAAGCTTTCTTT. The encoded protein is CASSVGGWTEAFF.

A single count supports this clone. The chain is built from TRBV12-3 or TRBV12-4 and TRBJ1-1; 8 positions agree with TRBD1. The J segment lost 10 bases and the V segment lost 6 bases, leaving 10 bases of the junction unmatched. CDR3 length: 13 amino acids. In nucleotides, the CDR3 is TGTGCCAGCAGAAGGACAGGGCCGGAAGGAGCTTTCTTT. It codes for CASRRTGPEGAFF.

In its sample, this clone was seen a few times. This chain links TRBV3-1 (or the pseudogene TRBV3-2) with TRBJ2-2; 7 bases agree with TRBD2. The CDR3 loop spans 14 amino acids. V lost 4 bases, J lost 6 bases, and 5 bases stayed unmatched. Germline lookup yields CDR1 LGHDT and CDR2 YNNKEL (reference sequence). CDR3 bases: TGTGCCAGCAGCCCACGACTAGCTGCCGGGGAGCTGTTTTTT. Translation: CASSPRLAAGELFF.

The J gene is TRBJ2-3, the V gene TRBV10-3; D perhaps matches TRBD1 (5 bases). The CDR3 extends over 14 amino acids. The V end lost 10 bases, the J end lost 0 bases, and 14 bases lay between the germline ends. Germline-derived CDR1 and CDR2 are ENHRY and SYGVKD. The DNA of the CDR3 is TGTGCCACTCGGCCCAGGGAAAGCACAGATACGCAGTATTTT. Its translation: CATRPRESTDTQYF.

The chain has TRBV9 and TRBJ1-2, with 8 bases matching TRBD1. The CDR3 extends over 15 amino acids. Germline CDR1 reads SGDLS; CDR2 reads YYNGEE. V was pared by 3 bases and J by 4 bases, with 8 bases of the junction left unmatched. CDR3 nucleotide sequence: TGTGCCAGCAGCGCCAAGGGACAGGTTGCCTATGGCTACACCTTC. The encoded protein is CASSAKGQVAYGYTF.

The J gene is TRBJ1-1, the V gene TRBV30; D might be TRBD1 (5 bases). Trimming stripped 2 bases from V and 6 bases from J, with 19 bases between. The length of the CDR3 is 15 residues. The germline V gene encodes CDR1 GTSNPN and CDR2 SVGIG (reference sequence). The CDR3 region is CAWSRVDLQGPEAFF. The CDR3 DNA is TGTGCCTGGAGTAGAGTCGACCTTCAGGGCCCTGAAGCTTTCTTT.

This clone was seen a few times. This sequence joins TRBV29-1 and TRBJ2-1; a weak D match, TRBD1 (5 bases). V was pared by 4 bases and J by 9 bases, with 19 bases between. Per the germline V gene, CDR1 is SQVTM and CDR2 is ANQGSEA. This CDR3 region has 14 residues. The CDR3 DNA follows: TGCAGCGTTGGGTCCGGCGCAGGAAGGGGTGAGCAGTTCTTC. Translated, it gives CSVGSGAGRGEQFF.

J is TRBJ1-1 and V is TRBV5-1, with a tentative D call TRBD1 (6 bases). V lost 2 bases and J 4 bases, leaving 18 bases between the germline ends. The CDR3 runs 16 residues. The germline V gene encodes CDR1 SGHRS and CDR2 YFSETQ. The CDR3 spells CASSFRDITAVTEAFF. The CDR3 nucleotides are TGCGCCAGCAGCTTTAGGGACATTACGGCAGTCACTGAAGCTTTCTTT.

The chain recombines TRBV18 with TRBJ2-3; weak D call: TRBD2 (5 bases). Germline CDR1 is KGHSH and CDR2 is LQKENI. The germline V and J ends were trimmed by 5 bases and 0 bases, with 12 bases remaining between them. CDR3 length equals 15 residues. This chain's CDR3 is CASSSRRASTDTQYF. The CDR3 DNA sequence: TGTGCCAGCTCATCCCGGCGGGCGAGCACAGATACGCAGTATTTT. The variable domain in full, with the rest retrieved from reference TRBV18 and TRBJ2-3, is NAGVMQNPRHLVRRRGQEARLRCSPMKGHSHVYWYRQLPEEGLKFMVYLQKENIIDESGMPKERFSAEFPKEGPSILRIQQVVRGDSAAYFCASSSRRASTDTQYFGPGTRLTVL.

The rearrangement uses TRBV10-1 and TRBJ2-7; D may be TRBD1 (6 bases). Looked up from germline, CDR1 is WNHNN and CDR2 is SYGVQD (reference sequence). The CDR3 totals 13 residues. The V and J ends lost 0 bases and 5 bases respectively, with 8 bases between them. In DNA form, the CDR3 reads TGCGCCAGCAGTGAGTCGAAGGGGGACGAGCAGTACTTC. It translates to CASSESKGDEQYF.

The rearrangement links TRBV7-7 to TRBJ1-2; possible D gene TRBD1, 5 bases. This CDR3 contains 14 residues. Germline CDR1 is SSHAT and CDR2 is FNYEAQ (reference sequence). Deletions cut 9 bases from V and 4 bases from J, with 18 bases between. CDR3 region: CARPGARLSYGYTF. Written as DNA, the CDR3 is TGTGCCAGGCCTGGGGCCCGATTGAGCTATGGCTACACCTTC.

CDR3 region: CATSGLAGPQSYNEQFF. CDR3 DNA sequence: TGTGCCACCTCGGGACTAGCGGGGCCTCAATCCTACAATGAGCAGTTCTTC. V and J are TRBV27 and TRBJ2-1; TRBD2 matches 13 bases. Germline CDR1 and CDR2: MNHEY and SMNVEV (reference sequence). CDR3 length: 17 residues. Germline trimming cut 10 bases from V and 1 base from J; bases unmatched to any gene: 10.

The V call is TRBV7-2, the J call TRBJ1-1; the D gene is possibly TRBD1 (6 bases). V dropped 1 base and J dropped 1 base, with 13 bases sitting between them. From germline, CDR1 is SGHTA and CDR2 FQGNSA. The CDR3 extends over 16 amino acids. The CDR3 region has the DNA TGTGCCAGCAGCTTAGGAGGGGCCAGGGGGAACACTGAAGCTTTCTTT. Protein sequence: CASSLGGARGNTEAFF.

CDR3 in DNA: TGTGCCAGTAGTATGCGGGGGAGATCAGGTGGCACAGATACGCAGTATTTT. Translated: CASSMRGRSGGTDTQYF. The chain uses TRBV19 and TRBJ2-3, with 7 bases matching TRBD2. The germline CDR1 and CDR2 sequences are LNHDA and SQIVND (reference sequence). CDR3 length: 17 amino acids. The J segment lost 1 base and the V segment lost 3 bases, leaving 10 bases of the junction unmatched.

This clone appeared a few times. The genes are TRBV27 and TRBJ2-7; D is uncertain. This CDR3 has 12 amino acids. Trimming removed 7 bases at V and 4 bases at J, with 11 bases between. Germline V gene sequence: CDR1 MNHEY, CDR2 SMNVEV (reference sequence). CDR3 in amino acids: CASNSPQYEQYF. The CDR3 DNA reads as TGTGCCAGCAATAGTCCGCAATACGAGCAGTACTTC.

The chain has TRBV18 and TRBJ2-5; D is undetermined. The germline V gene has CDR1 KGHSH and CDR2 LQKENI. The CDR3 sequence is 13 residues long. V lost 2 bases, J lost 2 bases, and 6 bases lay in between. The CDR3 loop reads CASSPYTQETQYF. CDR3 sequence (DNA): TGTGCCAGCTCACCATATACTCAAGAGACCCAGTACTTC.

V usage is TRBV9 and J usage is TRBJ2-5; D is undetermined. The CDR3 is 14 amino acids. Per the germline V gene, CDR1 is SGDLS and CDR2 is YYNGEE. The germline V and J ends were trimmed by 4 bases and 5 bases, with 15 bases remaining between them. CDR3 sequence: CASSIRGTWETQYF. For the CDR3, the DNA is TGTGCCAGCAGCATACGCGGAACGTGGGAGACCCAGTACTTC.

This chain links TRBV5-1 with TRBJ2-1, with 8 bases matching TRBD1. This CDR3 has 14 residues. Germline lookup yields CDR1 SGHRS and CDR2 YFSETQ. V lost 2 bases, J lost 8 bases, and 6 bases stayed unmatched. CDR3 sequence reads: CASSFRDRTDEQFF. The CDR3 bases are TGCGCCAGCAGCTTCCGGGACAGGACCGATGAGCAGTTCTTC.

The chain joins TRBV1 to TRBJ1-3; the table gives TRBD1 as D, unverified against the DNA. TRBV1 is given as a pseudogene. This CDR3 contains 20 residues. The CDR3 reads CTSSQEVGQCPLHSGNTIYF. As DNA, the CDR3 is TGCACCAGCAGCCAAGAAGTCGGACAGTGCCCACTCCACTCTGGAAACACCATATATTTT.

This clone has only one observation. V is TRBV5-4 and J is TRBJ2-1; 9 bases are a match to TRBD2. With 3 bases clipped from V and 2 bases from J, the junction kept 9 bases outside the gene matches. In germline, CDR1 is SGHNT, CDR2 YYREEE (reference sequence). The CDR3 covers 17 residues. CDR3 loop: CASSSPYSGGTYNEQFF. The CDR3 bases are TGTGCCAGCAGCTCGCCCTATAGCGGGGGCACCTACAATGAGCAGTTCTTC.

The chain combines TRBV4-1 with TRBJ1-2; 7 bases map to TRBD1. The junction had 7 bases not matched to a gene; V was cut back by 1 base and J by 5 bases. Germline CDR1 is MGHRA and CDR2 is YSYEKL. This CDR3 contains 15 residues. This CDR3 reads CASSQGKGADYGYTF. The CDR3, as DNA: TGCGCCAGCAGCCAAGGAAAGGGGGCTGATTATGGCTACACCTTC.

Comment on this clone: Sequence at one end of the junction differs from germline and may be a read error. This chain connects TRBV7-9 to TRBJ2-7, with a tentative D call TRBD2 (6 bases). There are 11 residues in the CDR3. CDR1 SEHNR and CDR2 FQNEAQ come from the germline V gene (reference sequence). The chain's CDR3 is CASSSWDSKDF. The CDR3 nucleotides are TGTGCCAGCAGCTCCTGGGACTCAAAAGACTTC.

The table lists this clone with a few counts. J is TRBJ1-6 and V is TRBV12-5, with D unclear. Trimming took off 8 bases at V and 10 bases at J, with 15 bases between the two ends. CDR1 is LGHNT and CDR2 is FRNRAP in the germline V gene. The length of the CDR3 is 13 residues. CDR3 sequence: CASSPGSQSPLHF. The CDR3 DNA reads as TGTGCTAGTTCTCCGGGGAGTCAATCACCCCTCCACTTT.

The genes are TRBV10-3 and TRBJ2-5; 9 bases are a match to TRBD1. The trim removed 8 bases at V and 2 bases at J, leaving 3 bases unmatched. In germline, CDR1 is ENHRY, CDR2 SYGVKD. This CDR3 region has 13 residues. CDR3: CAIWTGDQETQYF. The CDR3, as DNA: TGTGCCATCTGGACAGGGGATCAAGAGACCCAGTACTTC.